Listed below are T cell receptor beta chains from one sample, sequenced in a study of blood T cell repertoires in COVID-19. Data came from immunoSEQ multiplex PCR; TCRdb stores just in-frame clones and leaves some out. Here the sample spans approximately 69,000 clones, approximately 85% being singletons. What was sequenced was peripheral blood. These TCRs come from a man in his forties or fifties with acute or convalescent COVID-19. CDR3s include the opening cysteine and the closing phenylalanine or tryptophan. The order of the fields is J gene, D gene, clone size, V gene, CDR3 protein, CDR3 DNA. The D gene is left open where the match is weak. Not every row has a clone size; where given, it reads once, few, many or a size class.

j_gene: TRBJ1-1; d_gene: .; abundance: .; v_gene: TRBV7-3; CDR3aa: CASSAQGYGTEAFF; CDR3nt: TGTGCCAGCAGCGCACAGGGATACGGCACTGAAGCTTTCTTT
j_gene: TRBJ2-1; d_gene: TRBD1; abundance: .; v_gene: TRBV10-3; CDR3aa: CAISDPRGKGYDEQFF; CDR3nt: TGTGCCATCAGTGACCCCAGGGGGAAAGGATACGATGAGCAGTTCTTC
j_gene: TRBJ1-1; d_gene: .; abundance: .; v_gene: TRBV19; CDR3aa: CASSRTETEAFF; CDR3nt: TGTGCCAGCTCAAGAACGGAGACTGAAGCTTTCTTT
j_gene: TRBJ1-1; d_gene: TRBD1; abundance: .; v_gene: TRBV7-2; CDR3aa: CASSFALGTGAPEAFF; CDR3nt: TGTGCCAGCAGCTTCGCCCTGGGGACAGGGGCACCTGAAGCTTTCTTT
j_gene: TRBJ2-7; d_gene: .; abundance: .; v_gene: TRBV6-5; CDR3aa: CASSYMGAWEQYF; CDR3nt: TGTGCCAGCAGTTACATGGGGGCTTGGGAGCAGTACTTC
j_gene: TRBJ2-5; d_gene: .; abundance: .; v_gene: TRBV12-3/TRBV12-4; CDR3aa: CASSYQGFETQYF; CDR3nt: TGTGCCAGCAGTTATCAGGGGTTTGAGACCCAGTACTTC
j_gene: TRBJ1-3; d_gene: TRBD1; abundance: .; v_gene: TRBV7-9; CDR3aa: CASRSDRGSGNTIYF; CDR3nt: TGTGCCAGCAGGTCTGACAGGGGGTCTGGAAACACCATATATTTT
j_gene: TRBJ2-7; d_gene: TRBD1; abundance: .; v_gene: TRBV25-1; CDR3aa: CASSESTGGAYEQYF; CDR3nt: TGTGCCAGCAGTGAGTCAACAGGGGGCGCGTACGAGCAGTACTTC
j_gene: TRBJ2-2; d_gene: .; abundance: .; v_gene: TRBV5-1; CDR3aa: CASSLATGVVRGELFF; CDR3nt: TGCGCCAGCAGCTTGGCTACCGGAGTTGTTAGGGGGGAGCTGTTTTTT
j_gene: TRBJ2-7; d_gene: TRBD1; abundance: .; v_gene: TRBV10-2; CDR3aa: CASSRLRDRGGFNYEQYF; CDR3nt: TGCGCCAGCAGTCGGCTCCGGGACAGAGGGGGCTTCAACTACGAGCAGTACTTC
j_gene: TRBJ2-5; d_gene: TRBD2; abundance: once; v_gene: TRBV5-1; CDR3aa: CASSFLLAGGDQETQYF; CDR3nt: TGCGCCAGCAGCTTCTTACTAGCGGGGGGGGATCAAGAGACCCAGTACTTC
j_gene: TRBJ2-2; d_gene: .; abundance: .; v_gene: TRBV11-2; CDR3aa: CASSFLIRRGANTGELFF; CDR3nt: TGTGCCAGCAGCTTTTTGATCCGTCGGGGAGCGAACACCGGGGAGCTGTTTTTT
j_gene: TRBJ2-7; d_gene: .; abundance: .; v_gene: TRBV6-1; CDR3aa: CASSEFVGLPSYEQYF; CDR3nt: TGTGCCAGCAGTGAATTTGTGGGGCTTCCCTCCTACGAGCAGTACTTC
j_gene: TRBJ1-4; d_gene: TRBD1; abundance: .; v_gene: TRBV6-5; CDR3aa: CASTPDRSNEKLFF; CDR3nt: TGTGCCAGCACCCCGGACAGGAGTAATGAAAAACTGTTTTTT
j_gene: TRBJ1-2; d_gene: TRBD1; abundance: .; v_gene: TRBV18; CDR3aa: CASSLRDRGTYGYTF; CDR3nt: TGTGCCAGCTCACTTCGGGACAGGGGAACCTATGGCTACACCTTC
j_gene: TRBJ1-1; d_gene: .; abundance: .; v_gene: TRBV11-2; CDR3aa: CASQRGTEAFF; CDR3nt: TGTGCCAGCCAGCGGGGGACTGAAGCTTTCTTT
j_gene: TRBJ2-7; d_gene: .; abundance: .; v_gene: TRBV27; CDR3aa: CASSAVGSYEQYF; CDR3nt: TGTGCCAGCAGTGCGGTGGGTTCCTACGAGCAGTACTTC
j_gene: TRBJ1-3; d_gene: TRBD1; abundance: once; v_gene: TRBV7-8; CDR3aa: CASSFGQGDRNTIYF; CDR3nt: TGTGCCAGCAGCTTCGGACAGGGTGACCGAAACACCATATATTTT
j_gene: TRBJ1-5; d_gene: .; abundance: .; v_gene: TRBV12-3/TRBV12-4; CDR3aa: CASSGYREQPQHF; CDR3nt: TGTGCCAGCAGTGGATACAGGGAACAGCCCCAGCATTTT
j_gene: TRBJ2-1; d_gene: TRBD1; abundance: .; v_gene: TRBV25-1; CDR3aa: CASSGMGQGWNEQFF; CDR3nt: TGTGCCAGCAGTGGCATGGGACAGGGGTGGAATGAGCAGTTCTTC
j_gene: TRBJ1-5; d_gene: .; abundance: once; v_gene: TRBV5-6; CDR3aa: CASSLLGGFNQPQHF; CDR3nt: TGTGCCAGCAGCTTGTTGGGGGGATTCAATCAGCCCCAGCATTTT
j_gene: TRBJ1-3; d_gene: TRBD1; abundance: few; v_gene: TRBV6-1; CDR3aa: CASSEIGMTGLSGNTIYF; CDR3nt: TGTGCCAGCAGTGAAATTGGAATGACAGGGCTCTCTGGAAACACCATATATTTT
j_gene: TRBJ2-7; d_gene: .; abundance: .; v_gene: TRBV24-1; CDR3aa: CATSDPTQDEQYF; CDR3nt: TGTGCCACCAGTGACCCGACCCAGGACGAGCAGTACTTC